The source of this TCR beta chain is a study of cytomegalovirus exposure and HLA in healthy donors. This clone was counted only a few times. The target antigen is unknown. Regarding donors, all were healthy bone marrow donors. Study-level results: TCR beta sequences reportedly predicted most subjects' HLA-A and HLA-B alleles accurately. Across all donors, roughly uniform sequencing depth was an assumption of the presence/absence analyses. Earlier findings revealed that most TCR beta V segments proved productive either about 90% or about 30% of the time.

Trimming at V came to 4 bases and at J to 10 bases, leaving 16 bases not matched to a gene. The CDR3 consists of 17 residues. Looked up from germline, CDR1 is LGHNA and CDR2 is YNFKEQ. Vbeta (60) and Jbeta (13) primers were used in the PCR. Only in-frame clones appear in the TCRdb table, and some are missing; sequencing was by immunoSEQ multiplex PCR. The sample has roughly 130,000 clones, about 73% seen once. The origin of this receptor is a woman aged 50 to 65 in good health and CMV-seropositive. The chain couples TRBV4-2 to TRBJ1-6; 7 nucleotides line up with TRBD1. Specimen: PBMCs. The CDR3 protein is CASSRRQGEGLWSPLHF. The CDR3 nucleotides are TGTGCCAGCAGCCGGCGACAGGGAGAGGGGCTGTGGTCACCCCTCCACTTT.